The sequence of this T cell receptor beta chain was determined in a study of T-cell reconstitution after alpha-beta-depleted transplantation in children. Overall study findings and caveats: By about two months after transplant, alpha-beta T cells reportedly arose from several hundred graft clones that had expanded. The study traced high day-60 TCRbeta diversity in some patients to surviving recipient T cells and thymic progenitors.

V lost 0 bases and J 6 bases, leaving 13 bases between the germline ends. The CDR3 runs to 14 residues. Germline V gene sequence: CDR1 DFQATT, CDR2 SNEGSKA (reference sequence). Unique molecular identifiers were incorporated into the prepared TCRbeta library. TCRdb recomputed calls from the PCR reads with MiXCR, one row per CDR3 protein. Seen here are 200,000 or so distinct CDR3 sequences, around 5.9% observed once, and the top ten hold roughly 4.5%. This clonotype appeared many times. Its antigen is unidentified. The chain uses TRBV20-1 and TRBJ2-3; unclear D gene. The starting material was PBMCs, obtained before TCRalphabeta/CD19-depleted stem cell transplant. This receptor was taken from a girl younger than two with combined immunodeficiency, due to receive a stem cell transplant. For the CDR3, the DNA is TGCAGTGCTAGAGAGACCAACCGGTGGGATACGCAGTATTTT. This encodes CSARETNRWDTQYF.